This T cell receptor beta chain was recorded in a study of glioma-infiltrating T cells. Study-level findings and limits: Only very few CDR3 sequences appeared in both tissue and blood. Gliomas, especially low-grade, showed above-expected tissue-blood divergence; non-neoplastic patients showed below.

The iRepertoire nested amplicon-rescue multiplex PCR amplified TCR alpha and beta CDR3s from RNA. Tissue mRNA or PBMC total RNA, roughly 95-400 ng, went into one-step reverse transcription and amplification. TCRdb processed the multiplex PCR reads anew with MiXCR; each CDR3 protein has one entry. The sample records over 90,000 distinct CDR3 sequences, around 30% being singletons. The sample holds a few counts of this clonotype. Its target is not known. Germline V gene lookup returns CDR1 SQVTM and CDR2 ANQGSEA. This CDR3 region has 12 residues. Trimming cost V 7 bases and J 11 bases; bases outside gene matches: 14.

The rearrangement links TRBV29-1 to TRBJ2-7; TRBD2 matches 7 bases. The sequence was collected from a human donor with low-grade glioma or glioblastoma, undergoing nonglioma brain surgery, or in good health (not recorded which). The specimen was glioma tissue, nonneoplastic brain tissue, or PBMCs (not recorded which). CDR3: CSAKRPAGDEYF. As DNA, the CDR3 is TGCAGCGCAAAAAGGCCCGCGGGGGATGAGTACTTC.